This T cell receptor beta chain was sequenced during a study of T cells in Graves' hyperthyroidism and ophthalmopathy. Study results and caveats: Peripheral blood also featured most of the thyroid clonotypes expanded above 0.001.

This clonotype was counted at least ten times. Its antigen is still unknown. TCR beta CDR3 region amplification was performed from RNA transcripts. The primer set for the first-round RT-PCR of the TCR CDR3 was HTBI. TCRdb passed the multiplex PCR reads through MiXCR, listing each CDR3 protein once. The table includes approximately 350,000 distinct CDR3 sequences, roughly 15% detected once. The receptor was derived from an older woman with Graves' ophthalmopathy. Material for sequencing was blood.

In DNA, the CDR3 is TGCGCCAGCTCCTCCGGGGTCTCCTACAATGAGCAGTTCTTC. This translates into CASSSGVSYNEQFF. The chain recombines TRBV5-1 with TRBJ2-1; perhaps TRBD2 as D (5 bases). The V gene's germline CDR1 is SGHRS and CDR2 YFSETQ. V lost 7 bases and J 0 bases, leaving 11 bases between the germline ends. The CDR3 length is 14 residues.